This paragraph covers one TCR beta chain sequence. What it recognizes is unknown. These data belong to a study of T-cell reconstitution after alpha-beta-depleted transplantation in children. A library of TCRbeta sequences, prepared with unique molecular identifiers, was generated. TCRdb reprocessed the PCR reads via MiXCR and lists one record per CDR3 protein. Found here are 700,000 or so distinct CDR3 sequences, 13% of them singletons; the top ten hold 0.79%. The V end was cut by 5 bases, the J end by 3 bases, with 16 bases between. The CDR3 has 15 amino acids. CDR1 is KGHSH, CDR2 LQKENI, per germline. General study results and limits: It was surviving recipient T cells and thymic progenitors that gave some patients high TCRbeta diversity at day 60. Expanded graft clones numbering several hundred reportedly gave rise to alpha-beta T cells about two months after transplant. A year post-transplant, T-cell counts and diversity derived mostly from newly produced T cells.

This receptor was identified in a girl aged 2-15 years with congenital amegakaryocytic thrombocytopenia, due to receive a stem cell transplant. Here the sequenced sample was PBMCs, taken before TCRalphabeta/CD19-depleted stem cell transplant. The V and J genes are TRBV18 and TRBJ1-2; perhaps TRBD1 as D (5 bases). The chain's CDR3 is CASSRGQGYDYGYTF. Written as DNA, the CDR3 is TGTGCCAGCTCAAGAGGACAAGGTTATGACTATGGCTACACCTTC. Based on the CDR3 plus reference TRBV18 and TRBJ1-2, the full variable domain is NAGVMQNPRHLVRRRGQEARLRCSPMKGHSHVYWYRQLPEEGLKFMVYLQKENIIDESGMPKERFSAEFPKEGPSILRIQQVVRGDSAAYFCASSRGQGYDYGYTFGSGTRLTVV.